This TCR beta chain was sequenced for a study of beta chain features in type 1 diabetes. Isolated RNA was reverse transcribed in full, so expressed TCRB transcripts were sequenced. Sequencing was performed with immunoSEQ multiplex PCR; in TCRdb, only in-frame clones are kept and a portion is missing. The table records 810,000 or so clones, roughly 17% of them present only once. This clone turned up a few times. CDR1 is MDHEN and CDR2 is SYDVKM in the germline V gene. This CDR3 has 16 amino acids. V was clipped by 6 bases and J by 4 bases, with 18 bases between them. The origin of this receptor is a woman between 18 and 29 years old in good health. The chain recombines TRBV28 with TRBJ2-2, with D maybe TRBD2 (6 bases). The sequencing sample was made of naive CD4+ T cells from blood. This chain's CDR3 is CASREELETSTGELFF. CDR3 coding DNA: TGTGCCAGCAGAGAGGAGCTTGAGACTAGCACCGGGGAGCTGTTTTTT.